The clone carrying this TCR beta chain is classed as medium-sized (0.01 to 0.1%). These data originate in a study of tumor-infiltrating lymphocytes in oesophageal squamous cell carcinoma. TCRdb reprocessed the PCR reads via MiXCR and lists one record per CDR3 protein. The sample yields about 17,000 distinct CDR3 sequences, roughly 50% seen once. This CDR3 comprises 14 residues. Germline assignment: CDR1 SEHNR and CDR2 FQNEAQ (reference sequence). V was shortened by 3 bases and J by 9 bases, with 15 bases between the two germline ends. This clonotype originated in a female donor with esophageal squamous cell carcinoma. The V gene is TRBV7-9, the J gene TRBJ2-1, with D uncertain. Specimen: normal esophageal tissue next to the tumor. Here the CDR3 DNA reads TGTGCCAGCAGCTTGTATAATGGCCCCGGTGAGCAGTTCTTC. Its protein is CASSLYNGPGEQFF.